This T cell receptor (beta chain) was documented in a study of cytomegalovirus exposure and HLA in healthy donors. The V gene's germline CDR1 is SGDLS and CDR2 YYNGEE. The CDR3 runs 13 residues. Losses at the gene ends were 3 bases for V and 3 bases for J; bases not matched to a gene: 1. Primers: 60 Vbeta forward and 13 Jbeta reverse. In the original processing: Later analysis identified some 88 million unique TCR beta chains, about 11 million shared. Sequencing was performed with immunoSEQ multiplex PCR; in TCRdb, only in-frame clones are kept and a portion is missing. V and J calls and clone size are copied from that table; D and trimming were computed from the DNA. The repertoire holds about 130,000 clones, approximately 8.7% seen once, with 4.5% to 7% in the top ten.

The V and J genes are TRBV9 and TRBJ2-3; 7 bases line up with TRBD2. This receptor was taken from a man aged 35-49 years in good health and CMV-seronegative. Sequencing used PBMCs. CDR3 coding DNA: TGTGCCAGCAGCGGGGGGGGGACAGATACGCAGTATTTT. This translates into CASSGGGTDTQYF.